A selection of T cell receptor beta chains follows, all from one sample in a study of Graves' ophthalmopathy and Graves' hyperthyroidism. TCRdb ran MiXCR on the multiplex PCR reads and lists one entry per CDR3 protein. The data show around 670,000 distinct CDR3 sequences, 40% seen once. Sequenced material: peripheral blood. These TCRs come from an adult man with Graves' ophthalmopathy. The CDR3 runs from the conserved cysteine through the conserved F or W. A D gene is named only where the DNA matches it firmly. Clone size is given for some rows only: seen once, a few or many times, or a class if the clone is expanded.

D	V	J	size	DNA	CDR3
.	TRBV25-1	TRBJ2-5	many	TGTGCCAGCAGTGACTCGACAGGCCAGAAAAAAGAGACCCAGTACTTC	CASSDSTGQKKETQYF
.	TRBV7-9	TRBJ2-7	.	TGTGCCAGCAGCTTACCCCGCGACGAACTAGTCTACGAGCAGTACTTC	CASSLPRDELVYEQYF
.	TRBV9	TRBJ1-1	once	TGTGCCAGCAGCCAAATACGAGGTCCGAACACTGAAGCTTTCTTT	CASSQIRGPNTEAFF
TRBD1	TRBV20-1	TRBJ2-5	.	TGCAGTGCTAAAACCACAGGGGGCCAAGAGACCCAGTACTTC	CSAKTTGGQETQYF
.	TRBV25-1	TRBJ1-6	.	TGTGCCAGCTTGGGTCTGGAGAATTCACCCCTCCACTTT	CASLGLENSPLHF
TRBD2	TRBV7-9	TRBJ2-7	few	TGTGCCAGCAGCCCCATAGCGGGAGTAGCCGACGAGCAGTACTTC	CASSPIAGVADEQYF
.	TRBV19	TRBJ2-2	.	TGTGCCAGTAGTATACCGACCCTGGGCCCAGCGAACACCGGGGAGCTGTTTTTT	CASSIPTLGPANTGELFF
TRBD1	TRBV7-9	TRBJ1-2	.	TGTGCCAGCAGTTCCCAGGGGGCGGACTATGGCTACACCTTC	CASSSQGADYGYTF
TRBD2	TRBV2	TRBJ2-5	few	TGTGCCAGCAGGACTAGCGGGGGTCGGTACTTC	CASRTSGGRYF
.	TRBV24-1	TRBJ1-5	.	TGTGCCACCAGTGATTTTGCGGGAGGGAAGGAGACCCAGCATTTT	CATSDFAGGKETQHF
.	TRBV29-1	TRBJ2-5	many	TGCAGCGTTGTGCGAGCGCACGACCAAGAGACCCAGTACTTC	CSVVRAHDQETQYF
.	TRBV7-2	TRBJ1-5	.	TGTGCCAGCAGCGCCGCGGGGGAAGTGAATCAGCCCCAGCATTTT	CASSAAGEVNQPQHF
.	TRBV7-9	TRBJ2-7	.	TGTGCCAGCAGCTTAATAGCCGGGGAGGACGAGCAGTACTTC	CASSLIAGEDEQYF
.	TRBV25-1	TRBJ1-3	.	TGTGCCAGCAGCGTTGAGTGGGGCGGCACTGGAAACACCATATATTTT	CASSVEWGGTGNTIYF
.	TRBV6-6	TRBJ1-4	few	TGTGCCAGCAGTCCGACAGGCTACTTTGAAAAACTGTTTTTT	CASSPTGYFEKLFF
TRBD1	TRBV7-2	TRBJ2-7	few	TGTGCCAGCAGCAGACGCCGGGACAGGGCTTATGAGCAGTACTTC	CASSRRRDRAYEQYF
.	TRBV7-9	TRBJ1-1	.	TGTGCCAGCAGTGACGTTCCGAACACTGAAGCTTTCTTT	CASSDVPNTEAFF
.	TRBV24-1	TRBJ1-5	.	TGTGCCACCAGTGAGGGAGTAGCTGAGACCCAGCATTTT	CATSEGVAETQHF
.	TRBV14	TRBJ1-2	.	TGTGCCAACAGCCAGCGCACCTATGGCTACACCTTC	CANSQRTYGYTF
.	TRBV10-3	TRBJ2-5	.	TGTGCCATCAGTGTGGCAGGCAGGTGGGAGACCCAGTACTTC	CAISVAGRWETQYF
TRBD1	TRBV9	TRBJ1-2	many	TGTGCCAGCAGCGTAGACGGGACAGTCCCCTCCTATGGCTACACCTTC	CASSVDGTVPSYGYTF
.	TRBV9	TRBJ1-1	.	TGTGCCAGCAGCGTAGAGAGCCGGACTGAAGCTTTCTTT	CASSVESRTEAFF
TRBD1	TRBV9	TRBJ2-2	.	TGTGCCAGCAGCGTTGAGAAAACAGGGGCCGGGGAGCTGTTTTTT	CASSVEKTGAGELFF
.	TRBV15	TRBJ1-2	many	TGTGCCACCAGCAAACCTTCGACATTTAGTAATTTGGGCTACACCTTC	CATSKPSTFSNLGYTF
.	TRBV10-3	TRBJ1-5	.	TGTGCCAGCAGTTACTCGCCAAACACTAGCAATCAGCCCCAGCATTTT	CASSYSPNTSNQPQHF
TRBD1	TRBV25-1	TRBJ2-7	.	TGTGCCAGCAGCCGCCAGGGACAGGGTTCGAACGAGCAGTACTTC	CASSRQGQGSNEQYF
.	TRBV25-1	TRBJ2-5	many	TGTGCCAGCACCCCCCAGGGCAGGGGAGACCAAGAGACCCAGTACTTC	CASTPQGRGDQETQYF
.	TRBV7-9	TRBJ2-7	.	TGTGCCAGCAGCCTGATCCAGGGGTTGAGCGAGCAGTACTTC	CASSLIQGLSEQYF
.	TRBV16	TRBJ1-6	.	TGTGCCAGCAGCCAATCCCCGAGCTCCTATAATTCACCCCTCCACTTT	CASSQSPSSYNSPLHF
.	TRBV2	TRBJ2-5	many	TGTGCCAGCAGTGTCGGAGCCGTAAAGACCCAGTACTTC	CASSVGAVKTQYF
TRBD2	TRBV10-3	TRBJ2-2	.	TGTGCCACCAGTCTGCTAGCGGGAAACACCGGGGAGCTGTTTTTT	CATSLLAGNTGELFF
.	TRBV7-9	TRBJ1-2	many	TGTGCCAGCAGCCCAAGAGTAGGGAGGCGTGGCTACACCTTC	CASSPRVGRRGYTF
.	TRBV10-1	TRBJ1-3	.	TGTGCCGGCAGTCAAGGATTCGGAAACACCATATATTTT	CAGSQGFGNTIYF
TRBD1	TRBV7-9	TRBJ1-6	.	TGTGCCAGCAGCCCGGGACAGACCAATTCACCCCTCCACTTT	CASSPGQTNSPLHF
TRBD2	TRBV20-1	TRBJ2-7	few	TGCAGTGCTATAGGGGCGGGAGTCTACGAGCAGTACTTC	CSAIGAGVYEQYF
.	TRBV15	TRBJ1-6	.	TGTGCCACCAGCAGGAGGGGCCCAGGGGTCTCACCCCTCCACTTT	CATSRRGPGVSPLHF
.	TRBV7-2	TRBJ2-7	many	TGTGCCAGCAGCTTAGGTAGCGGTAGCTCCTACGAGCAGTACTTC	CASSLGSGSSYEQYF
TRBD2	TRBV6-5	TRBJ2-5	few	TGTGCCAGCAGTTACTCAACGGGGGGCCAAGAGACCCAGTACTTC	CASSYSTGGQETQYF
.	TRBV7-2	TRBJ2-2	few	TGTGCCAGCACACACGGGGAGAGCGGGGAGCTGTTTTTT	CASTHGESGELFF
TRBD2	TRBV20-1	TRBJ2-5	.	TGCAGTGTGGGGACTAGCGGGGCCCAAGAGACCCAGTACTTC	CSVGTSGAQETQYF
.	TRBV7-6	TRBJ2-5	few	TGTGCCAGCAGCTTTAACTTACAAGAGACCCAGTACTTC	CASSFNLQETQYF
TRBD1	TRBV7-8	TRBJ1-2	many	TGTGCCAGCAGCGTAAGGACAGGGATCAACTATGGCTACACCTTC	CASSVRTGINYGYTF
TRBD2	TRBV20-1	TRBJ2-7	few	TGCAGTGCGCGGGGACTAGCCGAGGCGGATGAGCAGTACTTC	CSARGLAEADEQYF
TRBD1	TRBV19	TRBJ2-7	few	TGTGCCAGTAGTACCCAGGGGGCGTTGAGCTACGAGCAGTACTTC	CASSTQGALSYEQYF
.	TRBV29-1	TRBJ1-1	.	TGCAGCGTTGAGTCGATAGGGGGACCTGAAGCTTTCTTT	CSVESIGGPEAFF
TRBD1	TRBV25-1	TRBJ2-1	.	TGTGCCAGCAGTCCGGACAGGGGGCGCCCCAATGAGCAGTTCTTC	CASSPDRGRPNEQFF
.	TRBV10-3	TRBJ1-6	many	TGTGCCATCAGTGATGACAGGATTGATAATTCACCCCTCCACTTT	CAISDDRIDNSPLHF
.	TRBV2	TRBJ1-5	many	TGTGCCAGCACAGTTGGGCCTTATAGCAATCAGCCCCAGCATTTT	CASTVGPYSNQPQHF
.	TRBV7-2	TRBJ1-2	.	TGTGCCAGCAGCCAAAAACCGACAGACAACTATGGCTACACCTTC	CASSQKPTDNYGYTF
.	TRBV7-2	TRBJ1-1	.	TGTGCCAGCAGCCCCCCTCTGAGGGCGAACACTGAAGCTTTCTTT	CASSPPLRANTEAFF